These T cell receptor beta chains were read from a single sample in a study of low-dose radiotherapy and immunotherapy resistance in tumors. From the reads, TCRdb called clonotypes with MiXCR, one entry per CDR3 protein. The sample shows some 40,000 distinct CDR3 sequences, roughly 20% of them seen only once. Source: PBMCs, taken after low-dose radiotherapy plus immunotherapy. These receptors were taken from a female donor with ovarian cancer. Both conserved end residues are part of each CDR3.

>TRBV4-1
CASSQDRTYQETQYF
>TRBV4-2
CASSGGVGSRTEELFF
>TRBV7-8
CASGLGTANEAFF
>TRBV20-1
CSAGPAGGLSTDTQYF
>TRBV20-1
CSARDLGTQYF
>TRBV5-1
CASSFGPLQGAGIYNEQFF
>TRBV10-3
CAISESVRGLNQPQHF
>TRBV4-1
CASSQVGGGLASNEQFF
>TRBV5-1
CASSLDGTSYEQYF
>TRBV7-9
CASSLGASGGGEQFF
>TRBV12-3/TRBV12-4
CASTQRTGGEQPQHF